This T cell receptor beta chain came from a study of PD-L1 blockade in urothelial cancer. Study summary: Blood drawn 3 weeks (second dose) and 6 weeks after treatment start was analyzed. Median T cell yield per blood sample was about 140,000 cells. Whole-study results and caveats: Clones that were tumor-associated expanded more in the blood of durable-benefit patients at 3 weeks.

Stated time point: pretreatment peripheral blood. The patients had locally advanced or metastatic urothelial carcinoma. Comments on this clone: Its specificity is not known.

CDR3 length: 15 residues. After removal of 1 base from V and 4 bases from J, the junction contained 3 bases not matched to a gene. Germline loops: CDR1 SGHTA, CDR2 FQGTGA. Assay used: immunoSEQ multiplex PCR; TCRdb lists only in-frame clones, some missing. The sample holds some 100,000 clones; around 89% are singletons and the top ten take roughly 0.88%. The V and J genes are TRBV7-3 and TRBJ2-2, with 7 bases fitting TRBD2. The source material was PBMCs, sampled around atezolizumab (anti-PD-L1) treatment. The sequence was collected from a woman over 75 with urothelial cancer. This CDR3 is CASSLSGGSTGELFF. For the CDR3, the DNA is TGTGCCAGCAGCTTAAGCGGGGGTAGCACCGGGGAGCTGTTTTTT.